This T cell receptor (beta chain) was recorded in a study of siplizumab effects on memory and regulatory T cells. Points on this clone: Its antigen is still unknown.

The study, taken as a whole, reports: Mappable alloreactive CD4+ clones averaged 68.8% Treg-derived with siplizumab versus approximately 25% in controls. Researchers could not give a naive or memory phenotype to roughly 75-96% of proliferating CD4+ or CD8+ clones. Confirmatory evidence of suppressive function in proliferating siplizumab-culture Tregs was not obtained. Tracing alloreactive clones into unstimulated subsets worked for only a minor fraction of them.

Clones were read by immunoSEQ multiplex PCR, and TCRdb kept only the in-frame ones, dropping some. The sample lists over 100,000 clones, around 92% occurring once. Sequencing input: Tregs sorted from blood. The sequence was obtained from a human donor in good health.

CDR3 nucleotide sequence: TGCGCCAGCAGCTCCAGCACGGGGTGGTACACTGAAGCTTTCTTT. Encoded protein: CASSSSTGWYTEAFF. The chain is built from TRBV5-1 and TRBJ1-1; no reliable D call. From germline, CDR1 is SGHRS and CDR2 YFSETQ. V was shortened by 3 bases and J by 3 bases, with 15 bases between the two germline ends. The CDR3 has 15 amino acids.